The TCR beta chain described here comes from a study of blood T cell repertoires in COVID-19 (dated by TCRdb to about 2020). Context from the whole study: Collaborator samples came from the United States, Italy and Spain and covered acute and convalescent phases of COVID-19. The material from the prospective study consisted of cDNA or gDNA derived from T cells, B-cell-depleted T cells, or PBMCs. Deeply sampled blood TCRbeta repertoires from subjects exposed to, actively infected with, or recovered from COVID-19 were included in the dataset. A freely available public database, intended as a resource for researchers studying the immune response to SARS-CoV-2, is where the repertoires were released. The samples were drawn from the first 160 participants of the ongoing ImmuneRACE study and from some 1,300 subjects provided by 6 global collaborators. Nearly every sample came with metadata listing a de-identified subject ID, COVID-19 status, age in years and sex. Where HLA class I and class II types were available, the types were taken from metadata supplied by the sample provider, not from assay-based typing.

Its CDR3 holds 15 amino acids, cysteine through phenylalanine. The CDR3 DNA has 45 bases and is translated from base 1. The junction shows trimming of 4 bases on V and 7 bases on J, and the gene matches do not reach 14 bases of it. Reading the germline V gene (reference sequence) gives CDR1 SGHNT and CDR2 YYREEE. One collaborating source in Seattle enrolled patients during active infection and followed them longitudinally through the course of disease. Collaborating institutions collected whole blood in K2EDTA tubes following their own protocols. For TCRbeta analysis, collaborators shipped samples as frozen whole blood, isolated PBMCs, or DNA extracted from either of those sample types. The immunoSEQ Assay, a bias-controlled multiplex PCR, was used to amplify TCRbeta CDR3 regions from genomic DNA. In the authors' own workflow: The number of nucleated cells in each sample was estimated by amplification of reference gene primers within the assay. To quantify the absolute abundance of each unique TCRbeta CDR3 rearrangement, sequence reads were collapsed and filtered. Productive Simpson clonality was computed per sample as the square root of Simpson's diversity index over productive rearrangements. The source is immuneACCESS, and TCRdb retained only in-frame sequences with V and J called. Part of the clones is not carried over; for the studies checked, unresolved V genes explain less than half of this, and the remainder is unexplained. Clonal size and the V and J genes are those of that table, whereas D and trimming came from the DNA. Present in this sample are about 200,000 clones, about 88% of which were seen just once. The leading ten clones occupy 15% to 20% of the sample.

Paper-wide results and their limitations: The quantity of clinical and demographic metadata differed by source and by participant and was supplied without curation.

In regard to this clone: What antigen it recognizes has not been identified. One base away there is no much larger clone; base qualities are not given.

In this chain, TRBV5-4 is recombined with TRBJ2-7, with TRBD2 identical over 7 junction bases. This receptor was identified in a man aged 45 to 65 with COVID-19, enrolled during active disease. Input material: peripheral blood. The CDR3 in this case is CASSPLGGEWREQYF. Read as DNA, the sequence is TGTGCCAGCAGCCCGCTGGGAGGGGAATGGAGAGAGCAGTACTTC.